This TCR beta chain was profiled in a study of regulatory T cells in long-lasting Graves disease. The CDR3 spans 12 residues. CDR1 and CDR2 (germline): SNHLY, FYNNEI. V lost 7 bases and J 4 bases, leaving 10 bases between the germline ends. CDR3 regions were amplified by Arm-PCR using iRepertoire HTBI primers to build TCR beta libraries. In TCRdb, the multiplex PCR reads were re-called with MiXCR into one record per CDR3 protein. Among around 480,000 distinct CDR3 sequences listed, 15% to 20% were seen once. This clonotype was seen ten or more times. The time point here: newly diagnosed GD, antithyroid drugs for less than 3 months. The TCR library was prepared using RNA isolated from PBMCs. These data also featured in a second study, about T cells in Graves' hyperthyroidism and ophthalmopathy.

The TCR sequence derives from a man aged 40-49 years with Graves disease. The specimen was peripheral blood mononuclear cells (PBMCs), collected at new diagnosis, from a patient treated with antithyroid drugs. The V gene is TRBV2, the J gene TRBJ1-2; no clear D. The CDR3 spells CASTRTSYGYTF. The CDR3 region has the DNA TGTGCCAGCACCAGGACTAGCTATGGCTACACCTTC.